The 30 T cell receptor beta chains below come from one sample, sequenced in a study of T cells after yellow fever vaccination (dated by TCRdb to the late 2010s). Receptors were amplified or captured by 5' RACE. Sequencing was carried out with an Illumina NovaSeq 6000. TCRdb reworked the public reads: Q25 trimming with fastp, MiXCR clone assembly, productive beta chains retained. Rows with one shared CDR3 protein collapse into an entry with the most common genes and DNA. Present in this sample are hundreds of thousands of distinct CDR3 sequences, around 19% of which were seen just once. The ten top clones hold 18% of the sample. The treatment or condition label corresponds to: live attenuated yellow fever vaccine strain. Sequenced here: PBMCs, sampled before the yellow fever booster vaccination. The source is a man aged 18 to 30 who received the YFV17D yellow fever vaccine.

This rearrangement joins TRBV7-8 to TRBJ2-1; 8 bases are a match to TRBD1. The germline V gene encodes CDR1 SGHVS and CDR2 FQNEAQ. Unmatched junction bases numbered 7, after V lost 5 bases and J lost 1 base. CDR3 length: 16 amino acids. The CDR3 reads CASSGRTGRSYNEQFF. In nucleotides, the CDR3 is TGTGCCAGCAGCGGACGGACAGGGCGATCCTACAATGAGCAGTTCTTC.

The chain joins TRBV6-2 or TRBV6-3 to TRBJ2-5; D remains ambiguous. The CDR3 consists of 13 residues. Deletions cut 5 bases from V and 4 bases from J, with 11 bases between. Germline V gene sequence: CDR1 MNHEY, CDR2 SVGEGT. CDR3 in amino acids: CASSPGPTETQYF. For the CDR3, the DNA is TGTGCCAGCAGTCCCGGGCCCACAGAGACCCAGTACTTC.

The chain is built from TRBV7-9 and TRBJ1-1; tentative D call: TRBD1 (6 bases). Germline loops: CDR1 SEHNR, CDR2 FQNEAQ (reference sequence). Trimming left V 4 bases short and J 11 bases short, with 20 bases between. The CDR3 covers 14 residues. The CDR3 region has the DNA TGTGCCAGCAGCTCACATGTGACAGGCCGAGGGGCTTTCTTT. Translation: CASSSHVTGRGAFF.

The CDR3 DNA reads as TGTGCCAGCAGCTCCCCCGGGGGGACCTACGAGCAGTACGTC. It is translated as CASSSPGGTYEQYV. The chain recombines TRBV7-2 with TRBJ2-7; TRBD2 matches at 7 bases. CDR1 and CDR2 (germline): SGHTA, FQGNSA. Trimming took 4 bases from V and 2 from J; bases not matched to a gene: 5. CDR3 length: 14 residues.

Here the CDR3 reads CASSQNEKLFF. CDR3 nucleotides: TGCGCCAGCAGCCAGAATGAAAAACTGTTTTTT. The chain has TRBV4-1 and TRBJ1-4; D call uncertain. Trimming left V 3 bases short and J 5 bases short, with 1 base between. The CDR3 is made up of 11 amino acids. Germline-derived CDR1 and CDR2 are MGHRA and YSYEKL.

This sequence joins TRBV3-1 and TRBJ2-1; D remains ambiguous. The CDR3 sequence is 15 residues long. Trimming took off 5 bases at V and 0 bases at J, with 11 bases between the two ends. Germline V gene lookup returns CDR1 LGHDT and CDR2 YNNKEL (reference sequence). Here the CDR3 reads CASSWEASSYNEQFF. In nucleotides, the CDR3 is TGTGCCAGCAGCTGGGAAGCGAGCTCCTACAATGAGCAGTTCTTC.

The chain has TRBV12-3 or TRBV12-4 and TRBJ1-2; D gene unclear. The CDR3 has 12 residues. With 6 bases removed from V and 6 bases from J, the gap between germline ends came to 11 bases. CDR3 coding DNA: TGTGCCAGCAGCAAGAGGACGGATGGCTACACCTTC. Amino acid sequence: CASSKRTDGYTF.

The gene calls are TRBV12-3 or TRBV12-4 and TRBJ2-3; 16 bases fit TRBD2. The CDR3 spans 19 residues. Losses at the gene ends were 3 bases for V and 1 base for J; bases not matched to a gene: 7. CDR3 DNA: TGTGCCAGCAGTTTCCGCCCGGGACTAGCGGGGGGGCGCACAGATACGCAGTATTTT. Its translation: CASSFRPGLAGGRTDTQYF.

CDR3: CASSVVGRDAEAFF. CDR3 nucleotide sequence: TGTGCCAGCAGCGTAGTCGGCAGGGACGCTGAAGCTTTCTTT. The chain couples TRBV9 to TRBJ1-1, with D possibly matching TRBD1 (5 bases). CDR1 and CDR2 from the germline V gene are SGDLS and YYNGEE. V was pared by 0 bases and J by 6 bases, with 12 bases between. There are 14 residues in the CDR3.

This clonotype showed up just a few times. The chain joins TRBV29-1 to TRBJ2-1, with 8 bases matching TRBD2. V lost 6 bases to trimming and J lost 7 bases; unmatched junction nucleotides: 11. This CDR3 has 14 amino acids. CDR1 is SQVTM, CDR2 ANQGSEA, per germline. The CDR3: CSVDRGGSVNEQFF. The CDR3 region has the DNA TGCAGCGTCGATCGGGGGGGCAGTGTGAATGAGCAGTTCTTC.

The chain joins TRBV5-1 to TRBJ2-7; TRBD1 is a possible D gene (5 bases). CDR3 length equals 12 residues. Germline V gene sequence: CDR1 SGHRS, CDR2 YFSETQ. V lost 0 bases and J lost 5, with 6 bases in between. CDR3 sequence (DNA): TGCGCCAGCAGCTTGGGGGGCCACGAGCAGTACTTC. Its protein is CASSLGGHEQYF.

There are a few counts of this clonotype. V usage is TRBV5-1 and J usage is TRBJ1-1, with D hard to call. The CDR3 covers 14 residues. V lost 0 bases to trimming and J lost 7 bases, with 13 bases between them. Germline CDR1 and CDR2: SGHRS and YFSETQ. The CDR3 here is CASSLAGGSGEAFF. For the CDR3, the DNA is TGCGCCAGCAGCTTGGCCGGCGGGTCGGGTGAAGCTTTCTTT.

The rearrangement uses TRBV11-2 and TRBJ2-1; 14 positions agree with TRBD2. V trimming: 5 bases; J trimming: 9 bases; junction bases outside the gene matches: 9. The CDR3 is made up of 16 amino acids. CDR1 is SGHAT and CDR2 is FQNNGV in the germline V gene. CDR3 amino acids: CASSHGTSGGKGEQFF. In DNA, the CDR3 is TGTGCCAGCAGCCACGGGACTAGCGGGGGCAAGGGTGAGCAGTTCTTC. Combining the CDR3 with reference TRBV11-2 and TRBJ2-1 gives the whole variable domain EAGVAQSPRYKIIEKRQSVAFWCNPISGHATLYWYQQILGQGPKLLIQFQNNGVVDDSQLPKDRFSAERLKGVDSTLKIQPAKLEDSAVYLCASSHGTSGGKGEQFFGPGTRLTVL.

This clonotype has more than one count but fewer than ten. V gene TRBV6-5 combines with J gene TRBJ1-6; no definite D call. Germline-derived CDR1 and CDR2 are MNHEY and SVGAGI. The V and J ends lost 7 bases and 0 bases respectively, with 10 bases between them. The CDR3 length is 15 residues. CDR3 sequence reads: CASKPQSSYNSPLHF. DNA of the CDR3: TGTGCCAGCAAACCTCAGAGCTCCTATAATTCACCCCTCCACTTT.

In this sample, this clonotype turned up once. The chain uses TRBV15 and TRBJ1-1; 7 positions match TRBD1. The CDR3 runs to 13 residues. Germline CDR1 and CDR2: LNHNV and YYDKDF (reference sequence). The V gene end was trimmed by 5 bases and the J gene end by 11 bases; junction bases not matched to a gene: 11. Here the CDR3 reads CATSLLARQGAFF. The CDR3 DNA is TGTGCCACCAGCCTACTTGCGAGACAGGGCGCTTTCTTT.

This chain's CDR3 is CASSPPAGGLYNEQFF. The DNA for the CDR3 is TGCGCCAGCAGCCCACCAGCGGGGGGACTTTACAATGAGCAGTTCTTC. The chain is built from TRBV5-1 and TRBJ2-1, with 9 nucleotides matching TRBD2. J gave up 4 bases and V 4 bases, and 9 bases lay outside the gene matches. Germline V gene data show CDR1 as SGHRS and CDR2 as YFSETQ. The CDR3 loop spans 16 amino acids.

V usage is TRBV4-1 and J usage is TRBJ1-1; TRBD1 matches 8 bases. J was trimmed by 5 bases and V by 5 bases; bases with no gene match: 16. The CDR3 totals 17 residues. The germline V gene encodes CDR1 MGHRA and CDR2 YSYEKL. CDR3 protein: CASSILAGGDLGTEAFF. CDR3 bases: TGCGCCAGCAGCATACTAGCAGGGGGCGATTTGGGGACTGAAGCTTTCTTT.

This clonotype has a count of ten or more. The chain has TRBV12-5 and TRBJ2-5; no clear D. The CDR3 consists of 14 residues. Trimming pared 4 bases from V and 3 bases from J, leaving 12 bases between. From germline, CDR1 is LGHNT and CDR2 FRNRAP. This chain's CDR3 is CASGSRPLEETQYF. The CDR3 DNA sequence: TGTGCTAGTGGTTCCCGACCCCTGGAAGAGACCCAGTACTTC. Complete variable domain (other parts from reference TRBV12-5 and TRBJ2-5): DARVTQTPRHKVTEMGQEVTMRCQPILGHNTVFWYRQTMMQGLELLAYFRNRAPLDDSGMPKDRFSAEMPDATLATLKIQPSEPRDSAVYFCASGSRPLEETQYFGPGTRLLVL.

Only a few counts were recorded for this clonotype. CDR3 sequence reads: CASTRDGIGDRATDTQYF. The CDR3 nucleotides read TGTGCCAGCACCCGAGACGGAATAGGCGATAGGGCCACAGATACGCAGTATTTT. The chain employs TRBV3-1 and TRBJ2-3; D not resolved. Trimming removed 7 bases from V and 2 bases from J, with 25 bases in between. The CDR3 is 18 residues long. CDR1 is LGHDT and CDR2 is YNNKEL in the germline V gene (reference sequence).

This clonotype was seen more than once but under ten times. V is TRBV11-2 and J is TRBJ1-5; the match to TRBD1 covers 9 bases. Germline trimming cut 1 base from V and 9 bases from J; bases unmatched to any gene: 4. The CDR3 has 14 amino acids. Germline V gives CDR1 SGHAT, CDR2 FQNNGV. The CDR3 nucleotides are TGTGCCAGCAGCTTAGGACAGGGGGGTTGGCCCCAGCATTTT. The encoded protein is CASSLGQGGWPQHF.

This clonotype came up a few times. The gene calls are TRBV7-9 and TRBJ1-1; tentatively, D is TRBD1 (5 bases). The CDR3 sequence is 15 residues long. Trimming removed 2 bases at V and 5 bases at J, with 15 bases between. Germline CDR1 is SEHNR and CDR2 is FQNEAQ (reference sequence). In DNA, the CDR3 is TGTGCCAGCAGCTTAAGATCGGGGGGACGTACTGAAGCTTTCTTT. It encodes CASSLRSGGRTEAFF. Full variable domain (rest looked up from reference TRBV7-9 and TRBJ1-1): DTGVSQNPRHKITKRGQNVTFRCDPISEHNRLYWYRQTLGQGPEFLTYFQNEAQLEKSRLLSDRFSAERPKGSFSTLEIQRTEQGDSAMYLCASSLRSGGRTEAFFGQGTRLTVV.

A few counts support this clonotype. CDR3 amino acids: CASSSYNAGRANEKLFF. Here the CDR3 DNA reads TGTGCCAGCAGCTCATATAACGCGGGTCGGGCAAATGAAAAACTGTTTTTT. The chain has TRBV7-6 and TRBJ1-4; no firm D call. V was cut by 4 bases and J by 5 bases, with 20 bases left in between. The CDR3 is 17 amino acids. Germline V CDR1 and CDR2: SGHVS, FNYEAQ.

The rearrangement uses TRBV5-1 and TRBJ1-1; possibly TRBD1 for D (6 bases). The V and J ends lost 0 bases and 7 bases respectively, with 19 bases between them. From germline, CDR1 is SGHRS and CDR2 YFSETQ. CDR3 length equals 16 residues. CDR3: CASSLVYQGRPDEAFF. In DNA form, the CDR3 reads TGCGCCAGCAGCTTGGTTTATCAGGGGCGGCCTGATGAAGCTTTCTTT.

The chain combines TRBV20-1 with TRBJ1-4, with D uncertain. V was trimmed by 6 bases and J by 8 bases, leaving 16 bases between them. Looked up from germline, CDR1 is DFQATT and CDR2 is SNEGSKA (reference sequence). The CDR3 length is 13 residues. The CDR3 is CSAAGPSGEKLFF. The DNA for the CDR3 is TGCAGTGCCGCCGGACCCTCTGGGGAAAAACTGTTTTTT.

This clonotype was seen a few times. The chain employs TRBV9 and TRBJ1-2; D perhaps matches TRBD1 (5 bases). The ends were cut back, 3 bases at V and 4 bases at J, with 10 bases in the middle. The germline gives CDR1 SGDLS, CDR2 YYNGEE. The CDR3 is made up of 13 amino acids. The chain's CDR3 is CASSGGSGYGYTF. CDR3 coding DNA: TGTGCCAGCAGCGGGGGGTCAGGCTATGGCTACACCTTC.

This clonotype has just a few counts. CDR3 sequence reads: CASSQDGSGGSRAFF. CDR3 in DNA: TGCGCCAGCAGCCAGGATGGTTCAGGGGGATCGAGGGCTTTCTTT. The chain couples TRBV4-3 to TRBJ1-1; TRBD1 matches at 7 bases. With 3 bases clipped from V and 11 bases from J, the junction kept 15 bases outside the gene matches. This CDR3 has 15 residues. Germline V gives CDR1 LGHNA, CDR2 YSLEER.

This clonotype appeared a few times. DNA for the CDR3: TGTGCCATCAGTTCAGGGACGGGATTCTATGGCTACACCTTC. It encodes CAISSGTGFYGYTF. The chain employs TRBV10-3 and TRBJ1-2, with D possibly matching TRBD1 (5 bases). CDR3 length: 14 amino acids. The germline V gene has CDR1 ENHRY and CDR2 SYGVKD. V lost 5 bases and J 4 bases, leaving 14 bases between the germline ends.

The genes are TRBV3-1 and TRBJ2-5; D is ambiguous. The CDR3 extends over 13 amino acids. Trimming removed 1 base at V and 5 bases at J, with 8 bases between. Germline-derived CDR1 and CDR2 are LGHDT and YNNKEL (reference sequence). The CDR3 nucleotides read TGTGCCAGCAGCCAAGCCGCTTGGGAGACCCAGTACTTC. Protein product: CASSQAAWETQYF.

This clonotype was recorded a few times. The chain joins TRBV6-6 to TRBJ2-7; 7 nucleotides line up with TRBD1. Germline V gene sequence: CDR1 MNHNY, CDR2 SVGAGI (reference sequence). Trimming cost V 8 bases and J 2 bases; bases outside gene matches: 3. The CDR3 runs to 12 residues. Here the CDR3 reads CASGDSAYEQYV. CDR3 bases: TGTGCCAGCGGGGACAGCGCCTACGAGCAGTACGTC.

This rearrangement joins TRBV5-1 to TRBJ2-7; TRBD1 matches at 8 bases. With 4 bases clipped from V and 2 bases from J, the junction kept 5 bases outside the gene matches. Germline CDR1 and CDR2: SGHRS and YFSETQ. The CDR3 contains 14 residues. Written as DNA, the CDR3 is TGCGCCAGCAGCGTGGGACAGGCTCCCTACGAGCAGTACTTC. Residues: CASSVGQAPYEQYF.